What follows is one T cell receptor (beta chain) and its context. The antigen is unknown. The CDR3 covers 15 residues. The germline V gene has CDR1 SNHLY and CDR2 FYNNEI. Trimming took 5 bases from V and 3 from J; bases not matched to a gene: 5. The sample comes from a study of T cell responses to AZD1222 COVID-19 vaccine. Study findings and constraints: White British ancestry dominated among donors, who included more females, and clonal diversity was possibly underestimated. Variant regions that are unmutated are reportedly the target of nearly half of spike-specific TCRs. Repertoire samples came only from after the peak T cell response.

Sequencing was performed with immunoSEQ multiplex PCR; in TCRdb, only in-frame clones are kept and a portion is missing. Of some 140,000 clones listed, about 93% are singletons. Sequencing was performed on peripheral blood, taken on day 0 of AZD1222 vaccination. The chain recombines TRBV2 with TRBJ2-2; 8 bases are a match to TRBD1. This TCR was recovered from an adult in good health. The CDR3 reads CASSPDRGDTGELFF. DNA for the CDR3: TGTGCCAGCAGTCCCGACAGGGGCGACACCGGGGAGCTGTTTTTT.